These T cell receptor beta chains were read from a single sample in a study of PD-1 blockade in classical Hodgkin lymphoma. This table comes from immunoSEQ multiplex PCR, and its TCRdb copy is limited to in-frame clones, with some not included. The repertoire includes some 25,000 clones, around 90% of them detected once, and more than 6.5% sits in the top ten. Sequencing used CD8+ T cells from blood, obtained at baseline. The receptors here all came from a human donor with classical Hodgkin lymphoma. Both conserved end residues are part of each CDR3. The D gene is left open where the match is weak. Clone size is stated in some rows and not others, as once, few, many or a class when expanded.

j_gene | d_gene | v_gene | abundance | CDR3aa | CDR3nt
TRBJ1-1 | - | TRBV27 | - | CASSLSGGTEAFF | TGTGCCAGCAGTTTATCGGGGGGGACTGAAGCTTTCTTT
TRBJ1-1 | TRBD1 | TRBV4-1 | - | CASSQTPFLQGTPNTEAFF | TGCGCCAGCAGCCAAACTCCCTTTTTACAGGGGACGCCGAACACTGAAGCTTTCTTT
TRBJ2-5 | - | TRBV27 | - | CASSLSGTQYF | TGTGCCAGCAGTTTATCGGGGACCCAGTACTTC
TRBJ2-5 | - | TRBV29-1 | medium-sized | CSAGDTRLETQYF | TGCAGCGCCGGGGACACACGACTCGAGACCCAGTACTTC
TRBJ1-2 | - | TRBV5-6 | - | CASSFYASRDGYGYTF | TGTGCCAGCAGCTTTTACGCTTCCCGGGACGGTTATGGCTACACCTTC
TRBJ1-2 | - | TRBV5-6 | - | CASSLGGTYGYTF | TGTGCCAGCAGCTTGGGGGGTACCTATGGCTACACCTTC
TRBJ1-3 | - | TRBV30 | - | CAWSMTGGDTIYF | TGTGCCTGGAGTATGACGGGGGGGGACACCATATATTTT
TRBJ2-3 | - | TRBV27 | - | CASKTWVGDTQYF | TGTGCCAGCAAGACCTGGGTAGGGGATACGCAGTATTTT
TRBJ2-2 | TRBD2 | TRBV10-1 | - | CASSESASGVNTGELFF | TGCGCCAGCAGTGAGTCGGCGAGCGGGGTTAACACCGGGGAGCTGTTTTTT
TRBJ2-7 | - | TRBV6-5 | - | CASRLTRYGSYEQYF | TGTGCCAGCAGACTCACTAGGTACGGGTCCTACGAGCAGTACTTC
TRBJ2-7 | - | TRBV9 | once | CASNRPGTREQYF | TGTGCCAGCAACAGACCCGGGACACGCGAGCAGTACTTC
TRBJ2-7 | - | TRBV29-1 | once | CSVASGLHEQYF | TGCAGCGTTGCTTCCGGGTTGCACGAGCAGTACTTC
TRBJ2-1 | - | TRBV2 | - | CASSEGSDYNEQFF | TGTGCCAGCAGTGAGGGCAGTGACTACAATGAGCAGTTCTTC
TRBJ1-2 | - | TRBV27 | - | CASSFGGPNYGYTF | TGTGCCAGCAGTTTTGGGGGACCCAACTATGGCTACACCTTC
TRBJ1-2 | - | TRBV7-9 | - | CASSRDSLNYGYTF | TGTGCCAGCAGCCGCGACAGCCTTAACTATGGCTACACCTTC
TRBJ1-2 | - | TRBV27 | - | CASSPTRISPGNYGYTF | TGTGCCAGCAGTCCGACACGTATCTCACCAGGGAACTATGGCTACACCTTC
TRBJ2-7 | TRBD1 | TRBV30 | once | CAWSTGRGWAAYEQYF | TGTGCCTGGAGTACCGGCAGGGGGTGGGCGGCCTACGAGCAGTACTTC
TRBJ1-2 | - | TRBV7-9 | - | CASVTGPPLDYGYTF | TGTGCCAGCGTAACGGGGCCCCCTTTGGACTATGGCTACACCTTC
TRBJ2-7 | TRBD2 | TRBV2 | - | CATSGLAGEWQYF | TGTGCTACTTCAGGATTAGCGGGAGAATGGCAGTACTTC
TRBJ1-3 | - | TRBV27 | - | CASSFGSRNTIYF | TGTGCCAGCAGTTTCGGATCTAGAAACACCATATATTTT
TRBJ1-3 | - | TRBV16 | - | CASSQSKQSGNTIYF | TGTGCCAGCAGCCAATCAAAGCAGTCTGGAAACACCATATATTTT
TRBJ2-7 | - | TRBV9 | - | CASSRIVGDPRGYEQYF | TGTGCCAGCAGCCGGATAGTTGGGGACCCCCGTGGCTACGAGCAGTACTTC
TRBJ1-4 | - | TRBV6-6 | - | CASSYGFRGVGEKLFF | TGTGCCAGCAGTTACGGTTTTCGAGGGGTTGGGGAAAAACTGTTTTTT
TRBJ2-1 | - | TRBV7-2 | - | CASSSYSGGLYNEQFF | TGTGCCAGCAGCTCCTATAGCGGAGGACTCTACAATGAGCAGTTCTTC
TRBJ2-7 | TRBD2 | TRBV4-1 | - | CASSQGSGGSSYEQYF | TGCGCCAGCAGCCAGGGTAGCGGGGGAAGCTCCTACGAGCAGTACTTC
TRBJ2-7 | - | TRBV2 | - | CASSPRDTPEQYF | TGTGCCAGCAGTCCTCGGGACACGCCCGAGCAGTACTTC
TRBJ2-7 | TRBD2 | TRBV2 | once | CASSEMAGALSYEQYF | TGTGCCAGCAGTGAAATGGCGGGAGCCCTCTCCTACGAGCAGTACTTC
TRBJ2-1 | TRBD2 | TRBV19 | - | CASSWGVAGYNEQFF | TGTGCCAGTAGTTGGGGGGTAGCGGGATACAATGAGCAGTTCTTC
TRBJ2-7 | - | TRBV27 | - | CASSQGHPSSYEQYF | TGTGCCAGCAGTCAGGGACATCCGAGCTCCTACGAGCAGTACTTC
TRBJ2-1 | - | TRBV9 | - | CASSVDLASNEQFF | TGTGCCAGCAGCGTAGACCTAGCTTCTAATGAGCAGTTCTTC
TRBJ2-7 | TRBD1 | TRBV13 | - | CASSPRTGGYEQYF | TGTGCCAGCAGCCCCCGGACAGGGGGCTACGAGCAGTACTTC
TRBJ1-5 | - | TRBV6-1 | once | CASSEKRGIGGEDQPQHF | TGTGCCAGCAGTGAAAAAAGGGGGATCGGGGGCGAGGATCAGCCCCAGCATTTT
TRBJ2-7 | TRBD2 | TRBV10-3 | - | CAISDSSGGDEQYF | TGTGCCATCAGTGACTCGAGCGGGGGGGACGAGCAGTACTTC
TRBJ2-2 | TRBD2 | TRBV27 | - | CASSLSPGLAANTGELFF | TGTGCCAGCAGTTTATCCCCGGGACTAGCGGCAAACACCGGGGAGCTGTTTTTT
TRBJ2-1 | - | TRBV21-1 | - | CASSKVGPTGGTSCFEQFF | TGTGCCAGCAGCAAAGTAGGGCCCACTGGCGGGACTAGCTGCTTTGAGCAGTTCTTC
TRBJ2-6 | - | TRBV28 | - | CASSLPGANVLTF | TGTGCCAGCAGTTTGCCTGGGGCCAACGTCCTGACTTTC
TRBJ2-7 | - | TRBV30 | - | CAWAQGSYEQYF | TGTGCCTGGGCACAGGGATCCTACGAGCAGTACTTC
TRBJ1-4 | TRBD1 | TRBV9 | - | CASSAGGHNEKLFF | TGTGCCAGCAGCGCAGGGGGTCATAATGAAAAACTGTTTTTT
TRBJ2-1 | - | TRBV11-2 | - | CASSFYHGNEQFF | TGTGCCAGCAGCTTCTACCATGGCAATGAGCAGTTCTTC
TRBJ1-2 | - | TRBV15 | - | CATSGMRGVGPGGYTF | TGTGCCACCAGCGGGATGAGGGGTGTCGGACCCGGGGGCTACACCTTC
TRBJ2-3 | TRBD2 | TRBV9 | - | CASSSPAGVADTQYF | TGTGCCAGCAGCTCCCCAGCGGGAGTAGCAGATACGCAGTATTTT
TRBJ1-2 | - | TRBV7-9 | few | CASSFEGRADGYTF | TGTGCCAGCAGCTTCGAAGGGAGAGCGGATGGCTACACCTTC
TRBJ2-7 | - | TRBV7-9 | - | CASSSESYEQYF | TGTGCCAGCAGTTCAGAAAGCTACGAGCAGTACTTC
TRBJ2-1 | - | TRBV4-2 | - | CASSPGTYNEQFF | TGTGCCAGCAGCCCCGGAACCTACAATGAGCAGTTCTTC
TRBJ1-4 | - | TRBV28 | - | CASSPLSRKWDEKLFF | TGTGCCAGCAGTCCCCTGTCGCGTAAGTGGGATGAAAAACTGTTTTTT
TRBJ1-6 | - | TRBV4-1 | - | CASSQGPGRSYLSPLHF | TGCGCCAGCAGCCAAGGACCGGGACGGAGCTACTTGTCGCCCCTCCACTTT
TRBJ2-7 | - | TRBV10-3 | - | CAISDRHLRYEQYF | TGTGCCATCAGTGACCGACACCTCCGGTACGAGCAGTACTTC
TRBJ2-1 | - | TRBV11-2 | - | CASSLAGTPGHEQFF | TGTGCCAGCAGCTTGGCCGGGACTCCAGGCCATGAGCAGTTCTTC
TRBJ2-7 | - | TRBV9 | - | CASSVGEWDYEQYF | TGTGCCAGCAGCGTAGGGGAGTGGGACTACGAGCAGTACTTC
TRBJ1-4 | TRBD1 | TRBV7-9 | - | CASSPKGAPGEKLFF | TGTGCCAGCAGCCCGAAGGGGGCGCCCGGTGAAAAACTGTTTTTT
TRBJ1-2 | - | TRBV29-1 | - | CSVEVIGGPNYYGYTF | TGCAGCGTTGAGGTTATTGGGGGGCCCAACTACTATGGCTACACCTTC
TRBJ1-1 | TRBD1 | TRBV5-4 | - | CASTPRDRNWLNTEAFF | TGTGCCAGCACCCCCCGGGACAGGAATTGGCTGAACACTGAAGCTTTCTTT